This T cell receptor beta chain comes out of a study of molecular identifiers for immune sequencing clone quantification. Across the whole study: Naive CD8 RNA (around 20,000 or 100,000 cells) was divided into five aliquots, with four sequenced.

TCRdb ran MiXCR on the PCR reads and lists one entry per CDR3 protein. The table has roughly 320,000 distinct CDR3 sequences, roughly 23% seen once. This clonotype was counted many times. Its antigen is not known. General observations from the study: Over 97% of effector molecules, but under 1% in naive cells, were held by clones with more than 20 RNA copies.

V was clipped by 0 bases and J by 1 base, with 12 bases between them. In germline, CDR1 is MNHEY, CDR2 SVGAGI. The CDR3 loop spans 17 amino acids. Naive CD8 libraries came from around 20,000 to 1,000,000 sorted cells with 10%, 30% or 50% RNA. Sorting captured naive CD8 T cells as CD8+CD4-CCR7+CD45RA+. The chain employs TRBV6-5 and TRBJ2-2; D not resolved. Sequencing was carried out using naive CD8+ T cells from blood, with Jurkat cell RNA spiked in. Sample subset: FACS-sorted CD8+CD4-CCR7+CD45RA+ naive T cells. The receptor was isolated from a human donor in good health. Some libraries in this study had Jurkat cell RNA spiked in. The CDR3 bases are TGTGCCAGCAGTTACTCCCCCGGGTCTTTGAACACCGGGGAGCTGTTTTTT. Protein sequence: CASSYSPGSLNTGELFF.